The 18 T cell receptor beta chains below come from one sample, sequenced in a study of T cells in Graves' hyperthyroidism and ophthalmopathy. Regions amplified from RNA transcripts were the TCR beta CDR3 regions. Carried out on the TCR CDR3, a first-round RT-PCR used the HTBI primer set. Via MiXCR, TCRdb re-called the multiplex PCR reads, giving one row per CDR3 protein. The repertoire holds roughly 500,000 distinct CDR3 sequences, with roughly 46% as singletons. The sample comprised peripheral blood or thyroid tissue (not recorded which). The origin of the receptors is an adult woman with Graves' disease, either hyperthyroidism or ophthalmopathy (not recorded which).

The CDR3 nucleotides read TGTGCCATCAATGGACAGGCGAACACTGAAGCTTTCTTT. Translation gives CAINGQANTEAFF. The chain couples TRBV10-3 to TRBJ1-1; 7 bases are a match to TRBD1. Germline lookup yields CDR1 ENHRY and CDR2 SYGVKD. The ends lost 7 bases at V and 1 base at J; junction bases unmatched: 3. This CDR3 region has 13 residues.

The chain uses TRBV20-1 and TRBJ1-1; TRBD1 is a possible D gene (5 bases). CDR1 and CDR2 (germline): DFQATT, SNEGSKA (reference sequence). The ends were cut back, 0 bases at V and 4 bases at J, with 12 bases in the middle. This CDR3 contains 14 residues. CDR3 DNA: TGCAGTGCTAGAGATATCACAGGAAGCACTGAAGCTTTCTTT. The encoded protein is CSARDITGSTEAFF.

V gene TRBV14 combines with J gene TRBJ2-7; 8 bases match TRBD1. Unmatched junction bases numbered 7, after V lost 1 base and J lost 2 bases. Germline CDR1 is SGHDN and CDR2 is FVKESK. The CDR3 extends over 16 amino acids. The CDR3 nucleotides read TGTGCCAGCAGCCAAGTTTCCGGACAGGGAGCCTACGAGCAGTACTTC. Encoded protein: CASSQVSGQGAYEQYF.

This sequence joins TRBV25-1 and TRBJ1-1; no clear D. CDR3 length: 13 residues. Per germline, CDR1 MGHDK and CDR2 SYGVNS. V gave up 8 bases and J gave up 0 bases, with 10 bases separating them. In DNA form, the CDR3 reads TGTGCCAGCGGGGTGGGGATGAACACTGAAGCTTTCTTT. This sequence encodes CASGVGMNTEAFF.

This clonotype came up many times. The CDR3 is CASGRDSLKTQYF. CDR3 DNA sequence: TGTGCCAGCGGCCGGGACTCCTTGAAGACCCAGTACTTC. The chain recombines TRBV9 with TRBJ2-5; possible D gene TRBD2, 6 bases. Germline V gives CDR1 SGDLS, CDR2 YYNGEE. V was clipped by 7 bases and J by 6 bases, with 16 bases between them. The CDR3 contains 13 residues.

V is TRBV7-9 and J is TRBJ1-2; no clear D. The germline V and J ends were trimmed by 6 bases and 7 bases, with 12 bases remaining between them. The CDR3 consists of 12 residues. Germline loops: CDR1 SEHNR, CDR2 FQNEAQ (reference sequence). DNA of the CDR3: TGTGCCAGCAGTTACTACCTTGGTGGCTACACCTTC. It is translated as CASSYYLGGYTF.

This clonotype was seen at least ten times. The gene calls are TRBV20-1 and TRBJ1-2; D is possibly TRBD1 (5 bases). The CDR3 has 14 amino acids. V lost 5 bases to trimming and J lost 4 bases, with 17 bases between them. Germline assignment: CDR1 DFQATT and CDR2 SNEGSKA (reference sequence). The CDR3 nucleotides are TGCAGTGCTGCCAAGGGGTCCTCGGCCTATGGCTACACCTTC. Its protein is CSAAKGSSAYGYTF.

This rearrangement joins TRBV18 to TRBJ2-7; possibly TRBD1 for D (6 bases). This CDR3 has 15 amino acids. Per the germline V gene, CDR1 is KGHSH and CDR2 is LQKENI. Trimming removed 4 bases from V and 1 base from J, with 14 bases in between. For the CDR3, the DNA is TGTGCCAGCTCACACAGGGATCCCTATTCCTACGAGCAGTACTTC. This sequence encodes CASSHRDPYSYEQYF.

This clonotype was recorded many times. The genes are TRBV5-1 and TRBJ2-7; 8 bases line up with TRBD1. This CDR3 has 14 residues. From germline, CDR1 is SGHRS and CDR2 YFSETQ. The J segment lost 0 bases and the V segment lost 4 bases, leaving 3 bases of the junction unmatched. CDR3 loop: CASSIDRGSYEQYF. The CDR3, as DNA: TGCGCCAGCAGCATCGACAGGGGCTCCTACGAGCAGTACTTC.

The chain joins TRBV9 to TRBJ1-1; 7 bases align to TRBD1. The CDR3 loop spans 15 amino acids. Germline V CDR1 and CDR2: SGDLS, YYNGEE. With V trimmed by 4 bases and J by 3 bases, 9 bases remained unmatched. CDR3 region: CASSPSPQGYTEAFF. The CDR3 DNA reads TGTGCCAGCAGCCCCTCCCCACAGGGGTACACTGAAGCTTTCTTT.

At least ten counts were recorded for this clonotype. This chain joins TRBV20-1 and TRBJ2-7; 10 nucleotides align to TRBD2. Germline-derived CDR1 and CDR2 are DFQATT and SNEGSKA (reference sequence). V shed 3 bases and J 2 bases; nucleotides not matched to a gene: 4. CDR3 size: 14 residues. DNA for the CDR3: TGCAGTGCTAGTAGGACTAGCGGTACCTACGAGCAGTACTTC. Encoded protein: CSASRTSGTYEQYF.

This clonotype was recorded at least ten times. The chain uses TRBV7-9 and TRBJ2-7; a possible D gene is TRBD2 (6 bases). V shed 5 bases and J shed 1 base, with 9 bases lying between them. CDR3 length: 13 amino acids. Germline CDR1 is SEHNR and CDR2 is FQNEAQ (reference sequence). CDR3 in amino acids: CASSTGTSYEQYF. Written as DNA, the CDR3 is TGTGCCAGCAGCACTGGGACTTCCTACGAGCAGTACTTC. The variable domain in full, with the rest retrieved from reference TRBV7-9 and TRBJ2-7, is DTGVSQNPRHKITKRGQNVTFRCDPISEHNRLYWYRQTLGQGPEFLTYFQNEAQLEKSRLLSDRFSAERPKGSFSTLEIQRTEQGDSAMYLCASSTGTSYEQYFGPGTRLTVT.

To note about this clonotype: A much larger clone sits a single nucleotide away, making a read error possible. The chain employs TRBV5-1 and TRBJ1-1, with D perhaps matching TRBD1 (6 bases). The CDR3 is made up of 15 amino acids. Germline CDR1 reads SGHRS; CDR2 reads YFSETQ. Trimming took 2 bases from V and 2 from J, leaving 13 bases between them. As DNA, the CDR3 is TGCGCCAGCAGCTTACGGACAGATGCTAACACTGAAGCTTTCTTT. This encodes CASSLRTDANTEAFF.

Ten or more counts support this clonotype. This chain links TRBV24-1 with TRBJ2-5, with 7 bases lining up with TRBD2. V shed 3 bases and J 1 base; nucleotides not matched to a gene: 4. The CDR3 runs to 15 residues. Germline CDR1 reads KGHDR; CDR2 reads SFDVKD. The CDR3 nucleotides read TGTGCCACCAGTGATCAGGGACTATTCCAAGAGACCCAGTACTTC. Protein sequence: CATSDQGLFQETQYF.

This clonotype is medium-sized (0.01 to 0.1%) in the sample. The chain couples TRBV7-9 to TRBJ2-7; D remains unclear. This CDR3 has 15 amino acids. Germline CDR1 and CDR2: SEHNR and FQNEAQ (reference sequence). V was shortened by 5 bases and J by 2 bases, with 16 bases between the two germline ends. The CDR3 nucleotides are TGTGCCAGCAGCCCCCAGCGAGCAAGCCCCTACGAGCAGTACTTC. Its translation is CASSPQRASPYEQYF. Drawing the rest from reference TRBV7-9 and TRBJ2-7, the complete variable domain is DTGVSQNPRHKITKRGQNVTFRCDPISEHNRLYWYRQTLGQGPEFLTYFQNEAQLEKSRLLSDRFSAERPKGSFSTLEIQRTEQGDSAMYLCASSPQRASPYEQYFGPGTRLTVT.

This clonotype has ten or more counts. The chain recombines TRBV29-1 with TRBJ2-7; 7 nucleotides match TRBD1. V lost 7 bases and J lost 1; bases outside the gene matches: 7. CDR3 length: 13 amino acids. Germline CDR1 and CDR2: SQVTM and ANQGSEA. Here the CDR3 reads CSGSRQGSYEQYF. The CDR3 DNA is TGCAGCGGTTCCCGACAGGGTTCCTACGAGCAGTACTTC.

This clonotype has just one count. The rearrangement links TRBV2 to TRBJ1-4; D not certain. From germline, CDR1 is SNHLY and CDR2 FYNNEI. The CDR3 contains 15 residues. V was shortened by 5 bases and J by 0 bases, with 10 bases between the two germline ends. The chain's CDR3 is CASSREWTTNEKLFF. CDR3 sequence (DNA): TGTGCCAGCAGTAGGGAGTGGACAACTAATGAAAAACTGTTTTTT.

As concerns this clonotype: A read error may produce the germline difference seen at one junction end. The CDR3: CASSLARDRRAFF. In DNA, the CDR3 is TGTGCTAGCAGCTTAGCGAGGGACAGGCGGGCTTTCTTT. V gene TRBV7-7 combines with J gene TRBJ1-1; TRBD1 agrees at 8 bases. The CDR3 is 13 amino acids. Per the germline V gene, CDR1 is SSHAT and CDR2 is FNYEAQ (reference sequence).